These T cell receptor beta chains were read from a single sample in a study of T cell responses to AZD1222 COVID-19 vaccine. Method: immunoSEQ multiplex PCR; TCRdb's copy keeps in-frame clones and lacks some. The table records around 100,000 clones, around nine tenths of them present only once. The source was peripheral blood, collected on day 0 of AZD1222 vaccination. All receptors come from an adult in good health. Each CDR3 is given with its conserved first and last residue. The D gene is left open where the match is weak. Only some rows state a clone size, as once, few, many or a class for expanded clones.

CDR3nt: TGTGCCAGCTCACCCCCGACAGGAAACAATCAGCCCCAGCATTTT; CDR3aa: CASSPPTGNNQPQHF; j_gene: TRBJ1-5; d_gene: -; v_gene: TRBV18; abundance: -
CDR3nt: TGTGCCAGCAGTTTAAATCCGCGCCTCCAAGAGACCCAGTACTTC; CDR3aa: CASSLNPRLQETQYF; j_gene: TRBJ2-5; d_gene: -; v_gene: TRBV28; abundance: -
CDR3nt: TGTGCCAGCAGCCCCGGACTAGCGGGGGCTCAAGGGACCCAGTACTTC; CDR3aa: CASSPGLAGAQGTQYF; j_gene: TRBJ2-5; d_gene: TRBD2; v_gene: TRBV7-2; abundance: once
CDR3nt: TGTGCCATCAGTGAGTCCGTGGCCAGGGGGGTCCCTGGGGCCAACGTCCTGACTTTC; CDR3aa: CAISESVARGVPGANVLTF; j_gene: TRBJ2-6; d_gene: -; v_gene: TRBV10-3; abundance: -
CDR3nt: TGTGCCACCAGTGATTCTACCGGGACAGGGCTTCGCGATGAGCAGTTCTTC; CDR3aa: CATSDSTGTGLRDEQFF; j_gene: TRBJ2-1; d_gene: TRBD1; v_gene: TRBV24-1; abundance: -
CDR3nt: TGCGCCAGCAGCTCGTCCCAGGGGAACACTGAAGCTTTCTTT; CDR3aa: CASSSSQGNTEAFF; j_gene: TRBJ1-1; d_gene: -; v_gene: TRBV5-1; abundance: once
CDR3nt: TGCGCCAGCAGCAGCAGGTCGGAGAACACTGAAGCTTTCTTT; CDR3aa: CASSSRSENTEAFF; j_gene: TRBJ1-1; d_gene: -; v_gene: TRBV5-1; abundance: -
CDR3nt: TGTGCCAGCTCATCTCAGGGTGGTCGGGGGTCCTACGAGCAGTACTTC; CDR3aa: CASSSQGGRGSYEQYF; j_gene: TRBJ2-7; d_gene: -; v_gene: TRBV18; abundance: once
CDR3nt: TGTGCCAGTAGTATTACCGGATATTCTGGAAACACCATATATTTT; CDR3aa: CASSITGYSGNTIYF; j_gene: TRBJ1-3; d_gene: -; v_gene: TRBV19; abundance: -
CDR3nt: TGTGCCAGCAGCTATGCGGGACAACTCTATGGCTACACCTTC; CDR3aa: CASSYAGQLYGYTF; j_gene: TRBJ1-2; d_gene: -; v_gene: TRBV7-9; abundance: once
CDR3nt: TGTGCCAGTAGCCCGACAGGGGTCGGCTACACCTTC; CDR3aa: CASSPTGVGYTF; j_gene: TRBJ1-2; d_gene: TRBD1; v_gene: TRBV19; abundance: -
CDR3nt: TGTGCCAGCAGTTTACGCGCGGGGGGGCTGTCTGAAAAACTGTTTTTT; CDR3aa: CASSLRAGGLSEKLFF; j_gene: TRBJ1-4; d_gene: -; v_gene: TRBV28; abundance: -
CDR3nt: TGTGCCAGCAGCTTATGGCCAGAAACCTACGAGCAGTACTTC; CDR3aa: CASSLWPETYEQYF; j_gene: TRBJ2-7; d_gene: -; v_gene: TRBV7-9; abundance: -
CDR3nt: TGTGCCAGCAGCTTAGCGGGGTTACAGTACAATGAGCAGTTCTTC; CDR3aa: CASSLAGLQYNEQFF; j_gene: TRBJ2-1; d_gene: -; v_gene: TRBV11-2; abundance: -
CDR3nt: TGCGCCAGCAGGATCGGGACAGCCAACACCGGGGAGCTGTTTTTT; CDR3aa: CASRIGTANTGELFF; j_gene: TRBJ2-2; d_gene: TRBD1; v_gene: TRBV5-1; abundance: -
CDR3nt: TGTGCCAGCAGCGAGGGATCTACGCTAGCGGGCGCCTACAATGAGCAGTTCTTC; CDR3aa: CASSEGSTLAGAYNEQFF; j_gene: TRBJ2-1; d_gene: TRBD2; v_gene: TRBV9; abundance: -
CDR3nt: TGTGCCAGCAGTTACTCAGGGGGTGGTGAAAAACTGTTTTTT; CDR3aa: CASSYSGGGEKLFF; j_gene: TRBJ1-4; d_gene: -; v_gene: TRBV6-5; abundance: -
CDR3nt: TGTGCCAGCAGCTTAGGAGGGCGGGGGGGCTTCCAAGAGACCCAGTACTTC; CDR3aa: CASSLGGRGGFQETQYF; j_gene: TRBJ2-5; d_gene: TRBD2; v_gene: TRBV7-2; abundance: -
CDR3nt: TGTGCCAGTACCGAAACAGGGGGCTCGGATTCACCCCTCCACTTT; CDR3aa: CASTETGGSDSPLHF; j_gene: TRBJ1-6; d_gene: TRBD1; v_gene: TRBV19; abundance: -
CDR3nt: TGTGCCTGGTCACGGATGATGAACACCGGGGAGCTGTTTTTT; CDR3aa: CAWSRMMNTGELFF; j_gene: TRBJ2-2; d_gene: -; v_gene: TRBV30; abundance: few
CDR3nt: TGTGCCAGCAACCAGGGGGCTAATGAGCAGTTCTTC; CDR3aa: CASNQGANEQFF; j_gene: TRBJ2-1; d_gene: TRBD1; v_gene: TRBV27; abundance: -
CDR3nt: TGTGCCAGCAGCTCCGGACAGGGGAAGGCCTATGGCTACACCTTC; CDR3aa: CASSSGQGKAYGYTF; j_gene: TRBJ1-2; d_gene: TRBD1; v_gene: TRBV7-3; abundance: once
CDR3nt: TGTGCCAGCAGCTTCCTGGGCCCGGGGTCCTACGAGCAGTACTTC; CDR3aa: CASSFLGPGSYEQYF; j_gene: TRBJ2-7; d_gene: -; v_gene: TRBV5-4; abundance: -
CDR3nt: TGTGCCAGCAGTTGGAGCGCCCTGGTTGATGGCTACACCTTC; CDR3aa: CASSWSALVDGYTF; j_gene: TRBJ1-2; d_gene: -; v_gene: TRBV6-2/TRBV6-3; abundance: -
CDR3nt: TGTGCCAGCCGAAACAGGGGAGGAACCTATAATTCACCCCTCCACTTT; CDR3aa: CASRNRGGTYNSPLHF; j_gene: TRBJ1-6; d_gene: TRBD1; v_gene: TRBV2; abundance: -
CDR3nt: TGTGCCAGCAGCTCGCTTGGGGTGGGATCTGAAGCTTTCTTT; CDR3aa: CASSSLGVGSEAFF; j_gene: TRBJ1-1; d_gene: -; v_gene: TRBV7-9; abundance: few
CDR3nt: TGTGCCAGCAGCTCGACAGGGAGGGACAGTGAAAAACTGTTTTTT; CDR3aa: CASSSTGRDSEKLFF; j_gene: TRBJ1-4; d_gene: TRBD1; v_gene: TRBV7-8; abundance: -
CDR3nt: TGTGCCAGCAGCTTGGTGACAGGGGGGGATTTATATGGCTACACCTTC; CDR3aa: CASSLVTGGDLYGYTF; j_gene: TRBJ1-2; d_gene: TRBD1; v_gene: TRBV5-8; abundance: -
CDR3nt: TGCGCCAGCAGCTTGAATGTCGGGACAGGGGACAATGAGCAGTTCTTC; CDR3aa: CASSLNVGTGDNEQFF; j_gene: TRBJ2-1; d_gene: TRBD1; v_gene: TRBV5-1; abundance: -
CDR3nt: TGTGCCAGTCAGTCGGGCACAGATACGCAGTATTTT; CDR3aa: CASQSGTDTQYF; j_gene: TRBJ2-3; d_gene: -; v_gene: TRBV19; abundance: few
CDR3nt: TGTGCCAGCTCACCATCATTCCATCAGCCCCAGCATTTT; CDR3aa: CASSPSFHQPQHF; j_gene: TRBJ1-5; d_gene: -; v_gene: TRBV18; abundance: -
CDR3nt: TGTGCCAGCAGCCAACTAAGCCGGGACTTAAACCGGGGAGGGACCCAGTACTTC; CDR3aa: CASSQLSRDLNRGGTQYF; j_gene: TRBJ2-5; d_gene: -; v_gene: TRBV3-1/TRBV3-2; abundance: -
CDR3nt: TGTGCCAGCAGCCCGGGACAGCTGACGAACACCGGGGAGCTGTTTTTT; CDR3aa: CASSPGQLTNTGELFF; j_gene: TRBJ2-2; d_gene: TRBD1; v_gene: TRBV3-1/TRBV3-2; abundance: few